A selection of T cell receptor beta chains follows, all from one sample in a study of blood T cell repertoires in COVID-19. Profiled with immunoSEQ multiplex PCR; TCRdb holds only in-frame clones, not every one. In the table there are 130,000 or so clones, roughly 90% of which are singletons. Material for sequencing was peripheral blood. The receptors come from a man aged 65 to 79 with active COVID-19. The CDR3 runs from the conserved cysteine through the conserved F or W. The order of the fields is V gene, D gene, CDR3 protein. A D gene is named only where the DNA matches it firmly.

>TRBV6-5|NA
CAIARGSTDTQYF
>TRBV9|NA
CASSVDDGMETQYF
>TRBV18|TRBD1
CASSLLQGAGQPQHF
>TRBV2|TRBD1
CARGLGQGGTDTQYF
>TRBV28|TRBD1
CASSLRSGGTYGYTF
>TRBV7-6|TRBD1
CASSLGQGVAYEQYF
>TRBV7-9|TRBD1
CASSSPGQGAGDTQYF
>TRBV20-1|NA
CSAPPQVGQFF
>TRBV5-1|TRBD1
CASSPQTGTGVKRNQPQHF
>TRBV19|NA
CASTSWTSSSYNEQFF
>TRBV24-1|NA
CATSRSRDIGYTF
>TRBV3-1/TRBV3-2|NA
CASSPYRGQSNEQYF
>TRBV19|NA
CASSQTAGGQPQHF
>TRBV6-1|NA
CASSESSSYNEQFF
>TRBV7-2|NA
CASSLAWTGNQPQHF
>TRBV5-1|NA
CASSLIGQDIQYF
>TRBV24-1|TRBD2
CATSEPTSGDYNEQFF
>TRBV18|NA
CASSPQGLEETQYF